The rows below give T cell receptor beta chains drawn from one sample of a study of T cell repertoires in cytomegalovirus infection. Using its own MiXCR run on the reads, TCRdb lists one record per CDR3 protein. The sample has around 570,000 distinct CDR3 sequences, under 45% seen once. The antigens for these receptors are not known. The sample here was cultured PBMCs, taken from culture after CMV antigen stimulation. These receptors all come from a human donor in good health (CMV status not recorded). Some clones in this sample may be carry-over from other donors' samples. Each CDR3 is given with its conserved first and last residue. A D gene is named only where the DNA matches it firmly. Clone size is not always given. Where it is, it says once, few, many or a class for expanded clones.

TRBD2	TRBJ2-2	17	-	TRBV11-2	TGTGCCAGCAGCTCTTCTGGGGCGGGAGTAGGAACCGGGGAGCTGTTTTTT	CASSSSGAGVGTGELFF
-	TRBJ2-4	13	many	TRBV7-2	TGTGCCAGCAGCTTAGAATCCCGGACTCGAGAGTACTTC	CASSLESRTREYF
TRBD1	TRBJ1-1	13	-	TRBV7-2	TGTGCCAGCAGCAAAACAGGGGACGCTGAAGCTTTCTTT	CASSKTGDAEAFF
-	TRBJ2-1	11	-	TRBV7-2	TGTGCCAGCAGCCCACCCCCTCTCGAGTTCTTC	CASSPPPLEFF
TRBD2	TRBJ2-1	17	-	TRBV20-1	TGCAGTGCTAGGCGACTAGCGGGGGGACCCCCCTACAATGAGCAGTTCTTC	CSARRLAGGPPYNEQFF
TRBD2	TRBJ2-3	15	-	TRBV20-1	TGCAGGGTAGCCCAAGCGGGGGGCCGCACAGATACGCAGTATTTT	CRVAQAGGRTDTQYF
-	TRBJ2-1	13	-	TRBV4-1	TGCGCCAGCAGCCAAAAGGGAAACAATGAGCAGTTCTTC	CASSQKGNNEQFF
-	TRBJ1-1	12	few	TRBV7-9	TGTGCCAGCAGCTTAGGAGAGCTTGAAGCTTTCTTT	CASSLGELEAFF
-	TRBJ1-5	14	-	TRBV12-3/TRBV12-4	TGTGCCAGCAGCGGACGGTATAGCAATCAGCCCCAGCATTTT	CASSGRYSNQPQHF
-	TRBJ2-5	14	-	TRBV7-2	TGTGCCAGCAGCCCCTGGCGGGATGAAGAGACCCAGTACTTC	CASSPWRDEETQYF
-	TRBJ2-7	14	-	TRBV5-1	TGCGCCAGCAGCTTGTCAGTAACAAGTCGCGAGCAGTACTTC	CASSLSVTSREQYF
TRBD1	TRBJ1-5	16	-	TRBV20-1	TGCAGTGCATTAACAGGGGATTGGGCGAGCAATCAGCCCCAGCATTTT	CSALTGDWASNQPQHF
-	TRBJ1-6	20	-	TRBV6-4	TGTGCCAGCAGTGGGGTTCCGCCATCCACAGCAGACTCCTATAATACACCCCTCCACTTT	CASSGVPPSTADSYNTPLHF
-	TRBJ2-7	13	few	TRBV6-1	TGTGCCAGCAGTGAATCGTATGGTTTGTGGCAGTACTTC	CASSESYGLWQYF
TRBD2	TRBJ2-1	16	-	TRBV7-9	TGTGCCAGCAGCTTAGGTGGACTAGCGGGAGAAGTTGAGCAGTTCTTC	CASSLGGLAGEVEQFF
-	TRBJ1-4	13	-	TRBV12-5	TGTGCTAGTGGTTTTGGGCAGTATGAAAAACTGTTTTTT	CASGFGQYEKLFF
TRBD1	TRBJ1-5	17	few	TRBV6-1	TGTGCCACTGTAGGGGGCAGACGCGGATGGTTCAATCAGCCCCAGCATTTT	CATVGGRRGWFNQPQHF
-	TRBJ1-2	14	-	TRBV12-3/TRBV12-4	TGTGCCAGCAGTTTTGGAACAGCTCGGGTCGGCTACACCTTC	CASSFGTARVGYTF
-	TRBJ1-5	14	few	TRBV6-6	TGTGCCAGCAAATGGTTGGCAGGCGATCAGCCCCAGCATTTT	CASKWLAGDQPQHF
TRBD2	TRBJ2-1	15	-	TRBV5-5	TGTGCCAGCAGCCGAGGGGGACTAGGTTCGAATGAGCAGTTCTTC	CASSRGGLGSNEQFF
-	TRBJ2-7	15	many	TRBV7-2	TGTGCCAGCAGCTTAATGGGCGGGCTAGCAGTCGAGCAGTACTTC	CASSLMGGLAVEQYF
TRBD1	TRBJ1-5	17	-	TRBV4-1	TGCGCCAGCAGCCAAGAGAGAGCCAGGGGGATCAATCAGCCCCAGCATTTT	CASSQERARGINQPQHF
-	TRBJ2-3	13	-	TRBV14	TGTGCCAGCAGTGGAGGGCAGGGTCGTACGCAGTATTTT	CASSGGQGRTQYF
TRBD2	TRBJ2-1	16	few	TRBV5-4	TGTGCCAGCAGCTTGGCCCCAGCGGGAGTATACAATGAGCAGTTCTTC	CASSLAPAGVYNEQFF
TRBD2	TRBJ2-1	16	few	TRBV12-3/TRBV12-4	TGTGCCAGCAGTGCCTTGACTAGCGGACTATACAATGAGCAGTTCTTC	CASSALTSGLYNEQFF
TRBD2	TRBJ2-4	16	-	TRBV7-8	TGTGCCAGCAGCATTTTAGCGGGAGCGACCAAAAACATTCAGTACTTC	CASSILAGATKNIQYF
TRBD1	TRBJ2-3	15	-	TRBV4-3	TGCGCCAGCAGCCAAGGGACAGGGATTACAGATACGCAGTATTTT	CASSQGTGITDTQYF
TRBD2	TRBJ2-4	18	few	TRBV7-8	TGTGCCAGCATGGACGCGAGACTAGCGGGAGTTGCCAAAAACATTCAGTACTTC	CASMDARLAGVAKNIQYF
-	TRBJ1-6	15	-	TRBV20-1	TGCAGTGCTAAAGGGGATGGGGACTATAATTCACCCCTCCACTTT	CSAKGDGDYNSPLHF
TRBD1	TRBJ1-5	15	-	TRBV10-3	TGTGCCATCAGTGGGGTCGCAGGGGGCGGTCAGCCCCAGCATTTT	CAISGVAGGGQPQHF
-	TRBJ1-1	15	few	TRBV12-3/TRBV12-4	TGTGCCAGCAGTCACCCGGGGGAAGACTACACTGAAGCTTTCTTT	CASSHPGEDYTEAFF
-	TRBJ1-2	13	few	TRBV12-3/TRBV12-4	TGTGCCAGCAGCCTGGCAGGGGCTCACGGCTACACCTTC	CASSLAGAHGYTF
-	TRBJ2-2	13	-	TRBV25-1	TGTGCCAGCAGTGACCCTACCACCGGGGAGCTGTTTTTT	CASSDPTTGELFF
-	TRBJ2-5	13	few	TRBV7-2	TGTGCCAGCAGCGGACACCCCCAAGAGACCCAGTACTTC	CASSGHPQETQYF
-	TRBJ1-6	16	few	TRBV7-6	TGTGCCAGCAGCCTCCAGGGCGGAAAACTTAATTCACCCCTCCACTTT	CASSLQGGKLNSPLHF
-	TRBJ2-3	13	-	TRBV5-4	TGTGCCAGCAGCCACCAGACAGCAGATACGCAGTATTTT	CASSHQTADTQYF
TRBD1	TRBJ2-3	13	-	TRBV10-3	TGTGCCACCGGGGGGACAGGGACAGATACGCAGTATTTT	CATGGTGTDTQYF
TRBD2	TRBJ2-1	15	-	TRBV5-4	TGTGCCAGCAAGTCGCGGGAGTATTCCTACAATGAGCAGTTCTTC	CASKSREYSYNEQFF
-	TRBJ2-7	13	-	TRBV4-1	TGCGCCAGCAGCCAAATAGGGGGATACGAGCAGTACTTC	CASSQIGGYEQYF
-	TRBJ2-1	13	-	TRBV7-2	TGTGCCAGCAGCCCAGTTGGCTACAATGAGCAGTTCTTC	CASSPVGYNEQFF
-	TRBJ2-1	13	-	TRBV7-1	TGTGCCAGCAGCCGAGACAGATACAATGAGCAGTTCTTC	CASSRDRYNEQFF
-	TRBJ2-7	15	-	TRBV7-2	TGTGCCAGCAGCTTATTACCCCCTGCCTCCTACGAGCAGTACTTC	CASSLLPPASYEQYF
-	TRBJ2-7	14	-	TRBV7-9	TGTGCCAGCAGCTTAGCGGGCTCATACAACGAGCAGTACTTC	CASSLAGSYNEQYF
-	TRBJ2-1	16	-	TRBV12-3/TRBV12-4	TGTGCCAGCAGTACCCCAGGGGGGGGGTCCTACAATGAGCAGTTCTTC	CASSTPGGGSYNEQFF
-	TRBJ1-4	15	many	TRBV7-2	TGTGCCAGCAGCTTATACGTCAGCCCACCCAGGGAACTGTTTTTT	CASSLYVSPPRELFF
-	TRBJ2-3	14	few	TRBV7-2	TGTGCCAGCAGCTTAGCGCGGGATGTACATACGCAGTATTTT	CASSLARDVHTQYF
-	TRBJ2-4	14	-	TRBV4-3	TGCGCCAGCAGCCAAGATTCGCTAGGGAACATTCAGTACTTC	CASSQDSLGNIQYF
-	TRBJ1-2	13	many	TRBV7-2	TGTGCCAGCAGCTTAAATTCGCCGGATGGCTACACCTTC	CASSLNSPDGYTF
-	TRBJ1-4	14	-	TRBV12-3/TRBV12-4	TGTGCCAGCAGTTTCTCTCAGATTGTAGAAAAACTGTTTTTT	CASSFSQIVEKLFF
TRBD1	TRBJ2-6	14	few	TRBV10-3	TGTGCCACCCAGGGGGCGAGTGGGGCCAACGTCCTGACTTTC	CATQGASGANVLTF
-	TRBJ2-4	18	-	TRBV7-6	TGTGCCAGCAGCTTAGTTGGGGGAGGCGGTTTAGCCAAAAACATTCAGTACTTC	CASSLVGGGGLAKNIQYF
-	TRBJ2-7	12	-	TRBV7-9	TGTGCCAGCAGCTTAGAGACTCGCGAGCAGTACTTC	CASSLETREQYF
-	TRBJ1-1	12	-	TRBV6-1	TGTGCCAGCGTCAGGGGAGGTACTGAAGCTTTCTTT	CASVRGGTEAFF
TRBD2	TRBJ2-7	15	-	TRBV20-1	TGCAGTGCTAGGGGACTAGCGGGGACCTCCTACGAGCAGTACTTC	CSARGLAGTSYEQYF
TRBD2	TRBJ2-1	16	-	TRBV10-3	TGTGCCATCACCCAGGGAACTAGCGGTACCTACAATGAGCAGTTCTTC	CAITQGTSGTYNEQFF
TRBD2	TRBJ2-3	14	-	TRBV28	TGTGCCAGCAGGCGGGGGGATTTGGCAGATACGCAGTATTTT	CASRRGDLADTQYF
-	TRBJ1-2	15	many	TRBV7-2	TGTGCCAGCAGCTTAGGAGGTGCGGGTAGCTATGGCTACACCTTC	CASSLGGAGSYGYTF